This TCR beta chain was found in a study of cytomegalovirus exposure and HLA in healthy donors. To note about this clone: The junction differs from germline at one of its ends, possibly a read error.

The CDR3 consists of 14 residues. Germline V gene data show CDR1 as MNHNS and CDR2 as SASEGT. 60 Vbeta and 13 Jbeta primers were used in PCR. Clones were sequenced by immunoSEQ multiplex PCR, and TCRdb holds only the in-frame ones, with some missing. The table shows around 230,000 clones, with over 80% occurring only once. The sample taken for sequencing was PBMCs. The TCR comes from a middle-aged man in good health and CMV-seropositive. The chain employs TRBV6-1 and TRBJ2-5, with 8 bases identical to TRBD2. As DNA, the CDR3 is TGTGCCAGCAGTGATTTAACTAGCGGACCCAGTCTGAACTTC. Amino acid sequence: CASSDLTSGPSLNF.